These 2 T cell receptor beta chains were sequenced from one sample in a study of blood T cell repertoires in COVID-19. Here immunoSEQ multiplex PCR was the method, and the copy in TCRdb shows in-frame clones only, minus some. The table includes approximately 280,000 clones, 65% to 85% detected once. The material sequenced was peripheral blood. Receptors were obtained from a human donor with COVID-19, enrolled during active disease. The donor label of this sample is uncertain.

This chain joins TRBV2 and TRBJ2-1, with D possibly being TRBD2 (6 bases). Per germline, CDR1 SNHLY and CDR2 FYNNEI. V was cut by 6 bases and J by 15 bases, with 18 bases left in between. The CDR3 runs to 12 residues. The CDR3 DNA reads TGTGCCAGCAGACGAGACAGCCCCGGGAGGTTCTTC. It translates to CASRRDSPGRFF.

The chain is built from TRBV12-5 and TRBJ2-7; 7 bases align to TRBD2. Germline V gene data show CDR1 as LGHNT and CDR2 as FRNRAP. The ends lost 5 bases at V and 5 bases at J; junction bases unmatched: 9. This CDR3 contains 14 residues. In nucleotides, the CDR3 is TGTGCTAGTGGTAGGATGGGGGGGTACCACGAGCAGTACTTC. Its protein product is CASGRMGGYHEQYF.